Presented here are 6 T cell receptor beta chains from one specimen sequenced in a study of shared clonotypes between healthy human individuals. Clones were sequenced by immunoSEQ multiplex PCR, and TCRdb holds only the in-frame ones, with some missing. Of hundreds of thousands of clones in the sample, about 95% were seen once. Sequenced material: naive CD4+ T cells sorted from blood. Subset in this sample: CD45RA+ positively selected. These receptors were obtained from a woman in her 30s in good health.

This chain connects TRBV10-3 to TRBJ2-1; D call uncertain. This CDR3 is built from 11 residues. V was clipped by 8 bases and J by 4 bases, with 6 bases between them. CDR1 ENHRY and CDR2 SYGVKD come from the germline V gene. The CDR3 DNA reads TGTGCCATCGGGCCATACAATGAGCAGTTCTTC. It yields the protein CAIGPYNEQFF.

J is TRBJ1-5 and V is TRBV18; D is unresolved. CDR1 is KGHSH and CDR2 is LQKENI in the germline V gene. V was pared by 4 bases and J by 7 bases, with 17 bases between. The CDR3 consists of 15 residues. CDR3 sequence: CASSQGDLGRQPQHF. Written as DNA, the CDR3 is TGTGCCAGCTCACAGGGCGACCTAGGACGGCAGCCCCAGCATTTT.

The gene calls are TRBV6-4 and TRBJ2-7; D may be TRBD2 (6 bases). Looked up from germline, CDR1 is MRHNA and CDR2 is SNTAGT. There are 12 residues in the CDR3. Trimming stripped 5 bases from V and 5 bases from J, with 10 bases between. In DNA, the CDR3 is TGTGCCAGCAGTTGGACTAAGAACGAGCAGTACTTC. Its protein is CASSWTKNEQYF.

DNA for the CDR3: TGCGCCAGCAGTGAGTCCCGGGGCAATGAGCAGTTCTTC. This gives the protein CASSESRGNEQFF. The rearrangement links TRBV10-2 to TRBJ2-1, with D perhaps TRBD2 (5 bases). The CDR3 runs to 13 residues. V lost 0 bases, J lost 6 bases, and 6 bases lay in between. Germline CDR1 reads WSHSY; CDR2 reads SAAADI.

For this clone: The identical CDR3 is also encoded by other nucleotide sequences in the sample. The chain has TRBV4-2 and TRBJ1-2; D remains ambiguous. Between the trimmed V and J ends, which lost 0 bases and 7 bases, there was a span of 6 bases. Germline assignment: CDR1 LGHNA and CDR2 YNFKEQ. The CDR3 spans 12 residues. CDR3: CASSQEGSGYTF. In nucleotides, the CDR3 is TGTGCCAGCAGCCAAGAGGGAAGTGGCTACACCTTC.

The V and J genes are TRBV5-6 and TRBJ2-7, with 12 bases identical to TRBD1. The CDR3 is made up of 15 amino acids. The ends lost 3 bases at V and 5 bases at J; junction bases unmatched: 6. Germline V gene data show CDR1 as SGHDT and CDR2 as YYEEEE. In DNA, the CDR3 is TGTGCCAGCAGCTCCCCGGGACAGGGGGCCCACGAGCAGTACTTC. It translates to CASSSPGQGAHEQYF.